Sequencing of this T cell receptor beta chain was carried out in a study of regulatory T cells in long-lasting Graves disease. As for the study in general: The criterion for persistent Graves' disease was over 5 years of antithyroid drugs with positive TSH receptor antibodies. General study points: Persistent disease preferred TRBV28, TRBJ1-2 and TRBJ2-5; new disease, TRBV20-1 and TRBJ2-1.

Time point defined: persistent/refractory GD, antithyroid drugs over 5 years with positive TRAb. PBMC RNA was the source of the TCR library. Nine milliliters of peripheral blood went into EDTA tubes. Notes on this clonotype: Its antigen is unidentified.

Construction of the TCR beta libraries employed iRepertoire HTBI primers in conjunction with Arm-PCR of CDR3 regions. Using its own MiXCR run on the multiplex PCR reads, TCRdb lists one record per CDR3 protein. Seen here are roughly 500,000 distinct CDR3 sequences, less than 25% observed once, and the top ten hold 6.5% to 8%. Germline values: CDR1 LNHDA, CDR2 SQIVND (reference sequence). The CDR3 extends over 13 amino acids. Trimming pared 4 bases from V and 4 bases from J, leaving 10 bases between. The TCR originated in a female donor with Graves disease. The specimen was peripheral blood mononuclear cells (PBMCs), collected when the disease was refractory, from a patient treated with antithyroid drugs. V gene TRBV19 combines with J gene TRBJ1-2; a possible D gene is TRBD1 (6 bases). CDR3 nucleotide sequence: TGTGCCAGTAGTACACAGGGAGGCTATGGCTACACCTTC. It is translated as CASSTQGGYGYTF.